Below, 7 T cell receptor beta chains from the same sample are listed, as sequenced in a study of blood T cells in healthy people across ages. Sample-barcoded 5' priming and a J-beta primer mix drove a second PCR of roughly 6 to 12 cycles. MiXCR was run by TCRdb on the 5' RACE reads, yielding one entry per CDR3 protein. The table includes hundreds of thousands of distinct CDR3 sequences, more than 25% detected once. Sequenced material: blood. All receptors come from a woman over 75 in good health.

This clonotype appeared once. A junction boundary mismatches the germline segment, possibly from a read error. The CDR3 DNA reads TGTGCCAGCAGCTTAGAAGGGCATCACTCTGGGGCCAACGTCCCGACTTTC. Encoded protein: CASSLEGHHSGANVPTF. V is TRBV11-2 and J is TRBJ2-6, with D possibly TRBD1 on 5 matching bases. The CDR3 is 17 residues long. In germline, CDR1 is SGHAT, CDR2 FQNNGV.

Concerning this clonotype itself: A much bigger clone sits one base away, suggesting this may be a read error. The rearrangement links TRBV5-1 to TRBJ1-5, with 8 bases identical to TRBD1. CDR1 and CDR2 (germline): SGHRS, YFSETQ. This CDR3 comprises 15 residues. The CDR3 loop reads CASSSGQGGNRPQHF. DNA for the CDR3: TGCGCCAGCAGCTCCGGACAGGGCGGCAATCGGCCCCAGCATTTT.

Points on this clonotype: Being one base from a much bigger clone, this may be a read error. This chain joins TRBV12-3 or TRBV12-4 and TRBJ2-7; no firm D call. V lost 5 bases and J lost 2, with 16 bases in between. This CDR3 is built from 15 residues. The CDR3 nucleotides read TGTGCCAGCAGTGTAGGGAAGGGCTGGGCCTACGAGCAGTACTTC. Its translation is CASSVGKGWAYEQYF.

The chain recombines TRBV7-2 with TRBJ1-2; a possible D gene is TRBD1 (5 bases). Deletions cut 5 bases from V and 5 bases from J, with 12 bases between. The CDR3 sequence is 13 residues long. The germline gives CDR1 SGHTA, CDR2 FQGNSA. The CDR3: CASSGAGRYGYTF. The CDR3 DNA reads TGTGCCAGCAGCGGAGCGGGACGGTATGGCTACACCTTC.

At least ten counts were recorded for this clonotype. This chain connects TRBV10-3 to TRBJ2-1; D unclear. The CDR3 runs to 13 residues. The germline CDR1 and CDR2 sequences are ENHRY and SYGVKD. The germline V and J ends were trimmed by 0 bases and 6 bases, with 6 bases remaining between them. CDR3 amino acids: CAISESPSNEQFF. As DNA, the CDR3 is TGTGCCATCAGTGAGTCTCCGTCCAATGAGCAGTTCTTC.

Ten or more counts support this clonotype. The CDR3 bases are TGTGCCAGCAGCTTATACGGGGGAATTCAGTACTTC. It specifies CASSLYGGIQYF. The chain links TRBV7-2 to TRBJ2-4; TRBD2 might be the D (6 bases). V lost 2 bases and J 10 bases, leaving 9 bases between the germline ends. The CDR3 consists of 12 residues. Per germline, CDR1 SGHTA and CDR2 FQGNSA.

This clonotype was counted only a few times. The CDR3, as DNA: TGTGCCAGCAGCTTAGTGCCCGGGGCCGGGGAGCTGTTTTTT. Its translation: CASSLVPGAGELFF. This sequence joins TRBV7-2 and TRBJ2-2, with D possibly being TRBD2 (5 bases). The CDR3 covers 14 residues. V was pared by 1 base and J by 6 bases, with 9 bases between. Germline-derived CDR1 and CDR2 are SGHTA and FQGNSA.